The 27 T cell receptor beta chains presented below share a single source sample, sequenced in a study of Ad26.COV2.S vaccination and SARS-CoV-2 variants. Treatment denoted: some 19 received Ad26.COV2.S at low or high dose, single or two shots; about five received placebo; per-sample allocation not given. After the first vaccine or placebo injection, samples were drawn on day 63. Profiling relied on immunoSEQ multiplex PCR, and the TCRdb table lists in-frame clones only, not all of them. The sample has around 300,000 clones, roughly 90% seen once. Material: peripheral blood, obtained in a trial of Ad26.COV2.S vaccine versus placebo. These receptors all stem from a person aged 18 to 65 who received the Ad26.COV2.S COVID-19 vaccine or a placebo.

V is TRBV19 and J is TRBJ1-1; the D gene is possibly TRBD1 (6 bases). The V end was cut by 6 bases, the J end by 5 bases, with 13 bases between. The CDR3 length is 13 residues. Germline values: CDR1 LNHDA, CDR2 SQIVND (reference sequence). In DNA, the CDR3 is TGTGCCAGTAGGAATACAGGGCGTACTGAAGCTTTCTTT. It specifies CASRNTGRTEAFF.

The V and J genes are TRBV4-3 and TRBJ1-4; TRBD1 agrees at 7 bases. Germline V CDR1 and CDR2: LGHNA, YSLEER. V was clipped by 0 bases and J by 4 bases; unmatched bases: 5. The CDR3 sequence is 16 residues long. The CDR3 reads CASSQDTGQLNEKLFF. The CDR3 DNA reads TGCGCCAGCAGCCAAGATACGGGACAGCTTAATGAAAAACTGTTTTTT.

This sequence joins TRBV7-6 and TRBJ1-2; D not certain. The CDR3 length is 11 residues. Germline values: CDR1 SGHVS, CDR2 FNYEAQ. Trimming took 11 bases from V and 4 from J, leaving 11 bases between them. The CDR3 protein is CALQTPYGYTF. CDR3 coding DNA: TGTGCCCTCCAGACGCCCTATGGCTACACCTTC. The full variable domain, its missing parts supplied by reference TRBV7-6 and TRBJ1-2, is GAGVSQSPRYKVTKRGQDVALRCDPISGHVSLYWYRQALGQGPEFLTYFNYEAQQDKSGLPNDRFSAERPEGSISTLTIQRTEQRDSAMYRCALQTPYGYTFGSGTRLTVV.

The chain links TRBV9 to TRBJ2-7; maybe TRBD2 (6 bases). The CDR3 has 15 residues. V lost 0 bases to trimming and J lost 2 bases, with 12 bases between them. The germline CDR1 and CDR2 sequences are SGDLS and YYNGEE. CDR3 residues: CASSVASGRAYEQYF. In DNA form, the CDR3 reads TGTGCCAGCAGCGTAGCAAGCGGGCGCGCCTACGAGCAGTACTTC.

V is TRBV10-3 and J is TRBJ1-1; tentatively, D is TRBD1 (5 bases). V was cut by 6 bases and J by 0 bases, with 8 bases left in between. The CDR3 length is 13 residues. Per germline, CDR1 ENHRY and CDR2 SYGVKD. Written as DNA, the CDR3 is TGTGCCATCAGCGGGGGATTGAACACTGAAGCTTTCTTT. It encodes CAISGGLNTEAFF.

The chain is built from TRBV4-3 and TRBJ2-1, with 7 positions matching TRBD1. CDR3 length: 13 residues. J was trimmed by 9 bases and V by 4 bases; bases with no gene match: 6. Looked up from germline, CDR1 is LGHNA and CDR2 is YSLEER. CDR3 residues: CASSPTGKGEQFF. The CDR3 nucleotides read TGCGCCAGCAGCCCGACAGGGAAGGGTGAGCAGTTCTTC.

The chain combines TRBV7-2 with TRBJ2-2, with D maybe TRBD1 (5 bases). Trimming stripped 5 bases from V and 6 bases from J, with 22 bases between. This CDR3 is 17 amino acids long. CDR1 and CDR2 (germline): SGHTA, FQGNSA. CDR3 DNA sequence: TGTGCCAGCAGCACGAGGACGCAGGGTGTTTACGCCGGGGAGCTGTTTTTT. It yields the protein CASSTRTQGVYAGELFF.

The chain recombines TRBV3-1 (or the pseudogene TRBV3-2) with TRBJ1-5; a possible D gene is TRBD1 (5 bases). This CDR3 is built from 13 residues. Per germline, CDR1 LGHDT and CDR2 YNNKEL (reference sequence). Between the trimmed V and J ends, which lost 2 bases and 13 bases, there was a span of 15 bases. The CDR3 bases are TGTGCCAGCAGCCAAAGCTGGTCAGGGCAACAGCATTTT. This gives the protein CASSQSWSGQQHF.

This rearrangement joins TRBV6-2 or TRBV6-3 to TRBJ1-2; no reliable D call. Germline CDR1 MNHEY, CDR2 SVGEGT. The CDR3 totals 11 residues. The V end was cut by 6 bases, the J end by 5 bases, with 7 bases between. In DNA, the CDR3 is TGTGCCAGCAGCCTATATTATGGCTACACCTTC. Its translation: CASSLYYGYTF.

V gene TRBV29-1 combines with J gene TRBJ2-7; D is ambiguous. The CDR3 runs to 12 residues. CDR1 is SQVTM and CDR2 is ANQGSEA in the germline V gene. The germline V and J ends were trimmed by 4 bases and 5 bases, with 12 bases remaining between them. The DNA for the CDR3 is TGCAGCGTTGGTCGGCTAGAGAACGAGCAGTACTTC. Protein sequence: CSVGRLENEQYF.

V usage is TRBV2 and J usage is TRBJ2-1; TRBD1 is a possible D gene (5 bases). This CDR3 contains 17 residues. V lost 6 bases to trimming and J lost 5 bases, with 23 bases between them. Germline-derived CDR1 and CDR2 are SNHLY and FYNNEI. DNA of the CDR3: TGTGCCAGCAGAGTTAACCCAGGGATAGGAAGGGACAATGAGCAGTTCTTC. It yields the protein CASRVNPGIGRDNEQFF.

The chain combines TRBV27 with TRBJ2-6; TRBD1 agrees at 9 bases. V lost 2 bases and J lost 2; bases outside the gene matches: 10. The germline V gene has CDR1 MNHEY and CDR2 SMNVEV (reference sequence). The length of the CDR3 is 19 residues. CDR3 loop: CASSLLRDRVVTGANVLTF. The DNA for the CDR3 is TGTGCCAGCAGTTTACTCCGGGACAGGGTCGTTACTGGGGCCAACGTCCTGACTTTC.

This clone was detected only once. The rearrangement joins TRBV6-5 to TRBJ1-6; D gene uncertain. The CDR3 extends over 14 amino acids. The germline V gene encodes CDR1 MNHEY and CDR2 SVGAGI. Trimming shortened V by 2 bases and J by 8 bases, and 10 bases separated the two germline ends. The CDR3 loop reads CASSYQQRHSPLHF. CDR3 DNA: TGTGCCAGCAGTTACCAGCAGAGGCATTCACCCCTCCACTTT.

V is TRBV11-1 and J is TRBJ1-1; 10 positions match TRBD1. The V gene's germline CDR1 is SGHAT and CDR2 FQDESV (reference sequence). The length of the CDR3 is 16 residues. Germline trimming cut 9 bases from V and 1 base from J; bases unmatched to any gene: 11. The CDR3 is CASSFYRDRGNTEAFF. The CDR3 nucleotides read TGTGCCAGTTCTTTCTACCGGGACAGGGGGAACACTGAAGCTTTCTTT.

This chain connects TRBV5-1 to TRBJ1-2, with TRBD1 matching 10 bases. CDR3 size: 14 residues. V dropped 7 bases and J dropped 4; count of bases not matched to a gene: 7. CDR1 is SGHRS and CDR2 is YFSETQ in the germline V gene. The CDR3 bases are TGCGCCAGCGGACCGGGGGACAGGGGCTATGGCTACACCTTC. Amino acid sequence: CASGPGDRGYGYTF.

In DNA form, the CDR3 reads TGTGCCAGCAGCGTGGGACTCAACTCCTACAATGAGCAGTTCTTC. Residues: CASSVGLNSYNEQFF. The rearrangement uses TRBV27 and TRBJ2-1; TRBD2 is a possible D gene (6 bases). The germline gives CDR1 MNHEY, CDR2 SMNVEV (reference sequence). This CDR3 spans 15 amino acids. Trimming removed 6 bases at V and 0 bases at J, with 12 bases between.

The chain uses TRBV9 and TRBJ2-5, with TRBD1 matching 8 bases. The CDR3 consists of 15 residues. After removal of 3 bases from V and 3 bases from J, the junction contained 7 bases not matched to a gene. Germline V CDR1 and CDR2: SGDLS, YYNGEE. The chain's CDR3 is CASSGTGTGEETQYF. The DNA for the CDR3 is TGTGCCAGCAGCGGGACCGGGACAGGAGAAGAGACCCAGTACTTC.

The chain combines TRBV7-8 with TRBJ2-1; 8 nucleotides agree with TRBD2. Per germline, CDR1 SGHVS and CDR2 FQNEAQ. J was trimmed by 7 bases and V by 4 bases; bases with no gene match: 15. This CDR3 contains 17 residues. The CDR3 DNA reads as TGTGCCAGCAGCTCAAACCCCGGGGGGGCCCCGAGGAATGAGCAGTTCTTC. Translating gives CASSSNPGGAPRNEQFF.

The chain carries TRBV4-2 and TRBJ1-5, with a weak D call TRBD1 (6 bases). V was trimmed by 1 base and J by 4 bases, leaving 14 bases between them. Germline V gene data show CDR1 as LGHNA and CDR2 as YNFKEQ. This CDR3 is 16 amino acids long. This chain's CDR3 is CASSQGGAGDNQPQHF. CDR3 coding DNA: TGTGCCAGCAGCCAAGGTGGGGCAGGGGATAATCAGCCCCAGCATTTT.

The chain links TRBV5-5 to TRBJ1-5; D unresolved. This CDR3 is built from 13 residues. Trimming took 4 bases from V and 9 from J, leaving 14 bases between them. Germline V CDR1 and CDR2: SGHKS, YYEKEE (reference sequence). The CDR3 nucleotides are TGTGCCAGCAGCACGGAACGAGCGGCGCCCCAGCATTTT. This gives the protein CASSTERAAPQHF.

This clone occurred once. In nucleotides, the CDR3 is TGTGCCAGCAGTGAGGGGGAAGGGAGGCCCCAGCATTTT. This translates into CASSEGEGRPQHF. The gene calls are TRBV2 and TRBJ1-5; maybe TRBD1 (5 bases). Germline CDR1 SNHLY, CDR2 FYNNEI. The CDR3 is 13 residues long. Trimming left V 3 bases short and J 9 bases short, with 12 bases between.

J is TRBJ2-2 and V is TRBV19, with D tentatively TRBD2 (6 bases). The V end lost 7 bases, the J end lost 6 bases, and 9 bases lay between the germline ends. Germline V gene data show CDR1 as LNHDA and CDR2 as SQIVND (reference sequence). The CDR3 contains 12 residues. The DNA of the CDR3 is TGTGCCAGTAAGTGGGAGGCCGGGGAGCTGTTTTTT. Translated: CASKWEAGELFF.

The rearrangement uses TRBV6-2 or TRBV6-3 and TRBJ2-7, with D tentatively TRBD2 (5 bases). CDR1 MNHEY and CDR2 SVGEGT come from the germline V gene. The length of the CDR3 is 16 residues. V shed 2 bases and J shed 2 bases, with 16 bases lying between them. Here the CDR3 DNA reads TGTGCCAGCAGTTACCTGACGGGGATTGGAACCTACGAGCAGTACTTC. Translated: CASSYLTGIGTYEQYF.

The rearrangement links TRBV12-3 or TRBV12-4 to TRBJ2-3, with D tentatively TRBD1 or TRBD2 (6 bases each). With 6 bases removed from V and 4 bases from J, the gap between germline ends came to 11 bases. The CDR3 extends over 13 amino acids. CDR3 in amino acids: CASSQGGSDTQYF. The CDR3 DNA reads TGTGCCAGCAGCCAAGGGGGGTCAGATACGCAGTATTTT.

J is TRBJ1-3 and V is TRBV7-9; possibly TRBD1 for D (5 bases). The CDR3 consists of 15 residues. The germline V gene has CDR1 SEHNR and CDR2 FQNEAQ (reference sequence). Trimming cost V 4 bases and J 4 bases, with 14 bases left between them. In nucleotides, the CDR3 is TGTGCCAGCAGCTCTCATACGGGGCCCGGAAACACCATATATTTT. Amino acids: CASSSHTGPGNTIYF.

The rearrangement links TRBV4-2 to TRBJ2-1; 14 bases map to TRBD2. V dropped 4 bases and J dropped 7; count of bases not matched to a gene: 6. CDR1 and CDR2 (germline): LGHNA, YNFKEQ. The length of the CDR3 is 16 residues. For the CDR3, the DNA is TGTGCCAGCAGCCCGACCGGGACTAGCGGGAGTAATGAGCAGTTCTTC. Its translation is CASSPTGTSGSNEQFF.

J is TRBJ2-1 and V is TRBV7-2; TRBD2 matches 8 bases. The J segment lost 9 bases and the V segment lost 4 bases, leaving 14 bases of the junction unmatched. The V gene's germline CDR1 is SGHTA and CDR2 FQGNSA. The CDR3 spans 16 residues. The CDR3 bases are TGTGCCAGCAGCTCCCCCTATGGTAGCGGGACTGGTGAGCAGTTCTTC. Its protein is CASSSPYGSGTGEQFF.